This T cell receptor (beta chain) was sequenced for a study of blood T cell repertoires in COVID-19. Study details: Nucleic acid was either cDNA or gDNA, and it came from T cells, B-cell-depleted T cells, or PBMCs.

Some clones are missing from TCRdb's copy, which holds only in-frame ones; the method was immunoSEQ multiplex PCR. The sample comprises fewer than 500,000 clones, about 90% of which are singletons, and around 0.7% rests with the top ten. The germline V gene encodes CDR1 MNHEY and CDR2 SVGAGI. There are 12 residues in the CDR3. V was trimmed by 11 bases and J by 3 bases, leaving 11 bases between them. The clonotype comes from a woman under 30 who had recovered from COVID-19. The V and J genes are TRBV6-5 and TRBJ2-1; a weak D match, TRBD2 (5 bases). Sequencing was done on a sample of PBMCs or T cells enriched from blood (not recorded which). Here the CDR3 DNA reads TGTGCCGGGCCCGGGGTCTACAATGAGCAGTTCTTC. Translation: CAGPGVYNEQFF.